The T cell receptor (beta chain) under discussion was sequenced for a study of cytomegalovirus exposure and HLA in healthy donors. Regarding the study as a whole: The records held CMV serostatus as the only immune exposure information.

PCR was performed using 60 Vbeta and 13 Jbeta primers. Per the authors' pipeline: In a later analysis, roughly 11 million of tens of millions of unique beta chains occurred in at least two donors. Method: immunoSEQ multiplex PCR; TCRdb's copy keeps in-frame clones and lacks some. The DNA was the basis for D and trimming; V, J and clone size are from that table. Here the sample spans about 130,000 clones, roughly 80% being singletons. V lost 1 base and J lost 1; bases outside the gene matches: 12. The CDR3 loop spans 18 amino acids. Germline CDR1 and CDR2: SGHDN and FVKESK. This clone was detected only once. What it binds is unknown.

The sample was PBMCs. This receptor was identified in a man between 18 and 35 years old in good health and CMV-seropositive. The rearrangement links TRBV14 to TRBJ2-7; 8 positions agree with TRBD1. CDR3 DNA sequence: TGTGCCAGCAGCCAAGCCCTCAGGACAGGGTCCGGTTCCTACGAGCAGTACTTC. Protein: CASSQALRTGSGSYEQYF.